The present TCR beta chain was sequenced within a study of cytomegalovirus exposure and HLA in healthy donors (dated by TCRdb to the late 2010s). A note on the overall study: According to an earlier analysis of 550 to 750 of the donors, some 180 million T cells yielded 120 million or so unique TCR beta sequences and approximately 300 Gb of sequence data. The study aimed to test whether signatures of past pathogen exposure could be identified by cataloging public T cell receptors. An earlier analysis of fewer than 700 of the donors applied high-throughput TCR beta sequencing to assess whether each TCR beta V gene segment acted as functional or pseudogenic. On average, around 230,000 unique TCR beta nucleotide sequences were sequenced per donor among 398 genotyped donors of the cohort, with 15% to 20% of those sequences being non-productive. Roughly 300 gigabases of sequencing data and around 80 million unique TCR sequences made up an early release that covered several hundred HLA-typed donors. The later analysis used no new phenotypic data to find candidate immune exposures, relying instead on TCR beta sequences and their occurrence across donors. Genome-wide SNP genotypes for about 65% of the 666 donors were used in a later genetic analysis, which treated that subset as a discovery cohort. Every discovery cohort repertoire had been produced on one sequencing platform. Of the 300 to 450 genotyped donors, approximately 83% fell in the genetic ancestry cluster associated with self-reported Caucasian donors. To study patterns of TCR occurrence, a later analysis re-analyzed previously published TCR beta repertoires from 500 to 850 donors and added high-resolution HLA genotyping. The study used immunosequencing to profile the T cell repertoires of 666 subjects and linked those repertoires to cytomegalovirus serostatus. Donor age, sex, ethnicity and CMV serostatus were collected together with the repertoire data. Both class I and class II loci were covered by HLA typing, at four-digit resolution. Because of strong linkage in the cohort, a handful of DR-DQ haplotypes were treated as single units for association and clustering. Typing coverage differed by locus: A, B, C, DRB1 and DQB1 were typed in roughly 629-630 donors, DQA1 in about 500, DPA1 in around 610, and DPB1 in 472. In addition to the first cohort of around 670 subjects, a separate validation cohort of 120 different subjects was used. The study combined high-throughput TCR immunosequencing, statistical association of individual TCRs with disease status, and machine learning to predict cytomegalovirus infection status. The paper as a whole reports these results and caveats: A total of 164 TCR beta chains were listed by the study as associated with cytomegalovirus. When HLA alleles, especially DR and DQ, strongly co-occurred, attributing TCR associations to individual alleles was difficult. Because the 87-base-pair reads could not distinguish some IMGT-functional V segments, including TRBV6-2 and TRBV6-3, those segments were excluded. A further reported finding was that TCR beta sequences accurately predicted the HLA-A and HLA-B alleles for most subjects in the first cohort. The authors suggested that the approach could potentially be generalized to other disease states and immunological phenotypes. Immune exposure information for the cohort was limited to CMV serostatus. In vitro tests confirmed that a few of the cytomegalovirus-associated TCR beta chains recognize cytomegalovirus antigens. Across donors, most TCR sequences were observed very rarely, whereas some public TCRs were present in many individuals. In both the original and validation cohorts, the classifier was reported to diagnose cytomegalovirus status with high specificity and sensitivity. Because counts were too low, seventeen rarely observed V segments, including chromosome 9 orphons, were left out of the earlier analysis of several hundred of the donors. Because HLA typing was unavailable for some donors at each locus, only the typed subset was used in association tests. In an earlier analysis of some 500 of the donors, most TCR beta V segments appeared in productive rearrangements about 87% or about 30% of the time, broadly matching IMGT annotations. In a later analysis, about 16,000 TCR beta sequences were associated with specific HLA alleles at a false discovery rate of 0.05. According to a later analysis, parvovirus B19, influenza, CMV and Epstein-Barr virus appeared linked to several top co-occurrence clusters. A cluster of highly shared sequence variants was judged likely to represent a technical artifact of the sequencing pipeline. Roughly uniform sequencing depth across donors was assumed in presence/absence analyses, although this assumption may not hold. In a later genetic analysis, fewer N-insertions in productive TCRs were reported among donors in an Asian-associated ancestry cluster than the roughly 700-donor mean. According to a later analysis, TCR association rates differed among HLA loci, with DRB1 alleles showing the most associated TCRs and HLA-C alleles showing the fewest. Compared with equally common non-associated chains, HLA-associated TCR beta chains in a later analysis were more clonally expanded and had lower generation probabilities. An association between a missense DCLRE1C variant and V-gene and J-gene trimming of TCR beta chains was found in a later genetic analysis and replicated in an independent cohort. The cohort was sequenced for TCR beta chains only, and without alpha or paired-chain data the features that could be detected were limited. Linkage disequilibrium might explain the correlated functional status among segregating V segments, but an unknown experimental factor could not be ruled out. A later analysis found that most CMV-associated TCR beta chains appeared HLA-restricted, with HLA associations seemingly driven largely by CMV exposure.

Preparation of the library involved the immunoSEQ multiplex PCR assay. For the multiplex PCR, a mixture combining 60 forward primers for TCR Vbeta segments and 13 reverse primers for TCR Jbeta segments was used. A multiplex PCR assay on genomic DNA amplified the CDR3 region of rearranged TCR beta genes. On the Illumina HiSeq System, the amplified TCR beta libraries were sequenced as 87-base-pair reads. In the paper's pipeline: Across the roughly 670 repertoires, a later analysis counted 60 million to 90 million unique TCR beta chains, approximately 10 million of which were shared by at least two donors. To remove PCR and sequencing errors, raw reads were error-corrected and collapsed into unique sequences using a nearest-neighbor algorithm that merged closely related sequences. Alignment of CDR3 sequences to IMGT reference sequences was used to assign V, D and J gene segments. For a sequence to be retained, a match of at least six nucleotides was required to both a V gene segment and a J gene segment. A rearrangement counted as productive if the CDR3 had no stop codons and remained in frame with V and J, and every other rearrangement counted as non-productive. Following IMGT convention, CDR3 was defined as the stretch from the second conserved V-encoded cysteine to the conserved J-encoded phenylalanine. The earlier analysis of fewer than 750 of the donors excluded sequences that lacked an unambiguous match to a single V gene segment. An earlier analysis of 550 to 650 of the donors classified V segments as functional when productive rearrangements were above 56.7% and as segregating when the standard deviation between donors was above 5%. A statistical classification framework was built to diagnose cytomegalovirus status from the catalog of TCR beta chain sequences. A later analysis assigned V and J genes by comparing TCR nucleotide sequences with IMGT/GENE-DB human TR gene sequences. The TCRdist pipeline was used in a later analysis to assign CDR3 sequences and most-parsimonious VDJ recombination scenarios. In a later analysis, every TCR beta chain was defined by the combination of its CDR3 amino acid sequence and its V-gene family, and reads without a unique V-gene family were dropped. A later analysis removed 550 to 700 highly shared, low-generation-probability nucleotide sequences to deal with suspected cross-contamination and a sequencing artifact. A later analysis calculated a clonal expansion index for each public chain from normalized within-repertoire ranks of inferred template counts. In a later analysis, generation probabilities were computed with a VDJ recombination model fitted to out-of-frame rearrangements, and the resulting probabilities were checked against IGoR. In a later analysis, hypergeometric tests were used to score TCR-TCR, TCR-HLA and TCR-CMV co-occurrence, with a repertoire-size bias correction applied to TCR pairs. A later analysis estimated false discovery rates by permuting HLA or CMV assignments 20 times. In a later analysis, co-occurring TCRs were grouped using DBSCAN, and TCRdist sequence similarity was added for clustering within HLA-allele-positive subsets. Co-occurrence clustering excluded repertoires with fewer than 30,000 or more than 120,000 public chains, plus five with anomalous nucleotide sharing. Sourced from immuneACCESS, this table was stored by TCRdb with only in-frame sequences that have V and J called. A share of the clones is absent; for the studies checked, an unresolved V gene accounts for under half, and the remainder has no known explanation. The DNA gave D and trimming, while V, J and clone size come from that table. Recorded for this sample are roughly 130,000 clones; roughly two thirds of them occurred a single time. Together, the top ten hold 1.6% of the sample.

V is cut by 4 bases and J by 4 bases, and the space between the germline ends is 10 bases. CDR1 and CDR2, looked up from the germline V gene (reference sequence), are PRHDT and FYEKMQ. The CDR3 sequence holds 13 residues, the cysteine and phenylalanine included. Just CDR3 DNA is preserved here, 39 bases in frame from base 1. In total, about 650 healthy bone marrow donors made up the cohort. Cohort members were all nominally healthy when sampled, although unrecorded immune exposures were likely present. The donor tested CMV seropositive and was one of the 289 seropositive cohort members. Each donor provided a peripheral blood sample, and peripheral blood mononuclear cells were used for TCR beta sequencing. The Qiagen DNeasy Blood Extraction Kit was used to extract genomic DNA from the blood cell samples. This clone was detected a few times. It has no known antigen specificity. No base quality information exists; no much larger clone differs at one position.

Recombination connected TRBV13 to TRBJ2-5; TRBD1 is perhaps the D gene, given 6 matching bases. The specimen was PBMCs. This clonotype was sampled from a man under 40 in good health and CMV-seropositive. CDR3 protein: CASSSDSGETQYF. The nucleotides read TGTGCCAGCAGCTCGGACAGTGGAGAGACCCAGTACTTC.